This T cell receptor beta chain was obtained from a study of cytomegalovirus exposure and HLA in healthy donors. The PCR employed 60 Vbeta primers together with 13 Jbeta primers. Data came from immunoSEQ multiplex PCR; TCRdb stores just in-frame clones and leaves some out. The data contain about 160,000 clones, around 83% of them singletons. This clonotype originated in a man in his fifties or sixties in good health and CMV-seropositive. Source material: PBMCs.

Here the CDR3 DNA reads TGTGCCAGCAGCGTAGGGGCAGGTGGGTCCATTGGTCAGCCCCAGCATTTT. Translation: CASSVGAGGSIGQPQHF. The chain joins TRBV9 to TRBJ1-5, with no clear D. The germline gives CDR1 SGDLS, CDR2 YYNGEE. The CDR3 is 17 amino acids. With 0 bases removed from V and 6 bases from J, the gap between germline ends came to 19 bases.